Listed below are T cell receptor beta chains from one sample, sequenced in a study of read filtering for tumor transcriptome and immune sequencing. TCRdb itself ran the reads through MiXCR, one entry per CDR3 protein. The sample carries tens of thousands of distinct CDR3 sequences, about 20% recorded once. Sequenced sample: a population of CD138-negative cells sorted from bone marrow. The receptors here all came from a donor at least 40 years old with multiple myeloma. Both conserved end residues are part of each CDR3. Fields, in order: CDR3 DNA, CDR3 protein, D gene, V gene, clone size, J gene. D genes are given only for firm matches. Not all rows give a size; the values are once, few, many and, for expanded clones, a class.

CDR3 DNA: TGTGCCACCAGTGATTTTGCAGGAGAGGCACCCATATGTCAGCCCCAGCATTTT
CDR3 protein: CATSDFAGEAPICQPQHF
D gene: .
V gene: TRBV24-1
clone size: many
J gene: TRBJ1-5

CDR3 DNA: TGTGCCAGCAGTGAAGCGCCCGCAGGGACAGGGTACGAGCAGTACTTC
CDR3 protein: CASSEAPAGTGYEQYF
D gene: TRBD1
V gene: TRBV6-1
clone size: few
J gene: TRBJ2-7

CDR3 DNA: TGTGCCAGCAGTTTATTAGGGGGTAGCTACGAGCAGTACTTC
CDR3 protein: CASSLLGGSYEQYF
D gene: .
V gene: TRBV27
clone size: few
J gene: TRBJ2-7

CDR3 DNA: TGTGCCAGCAGCCGTCACGAGCAGTACTTC
CDR3 protein: CASSRHEQYF
D gene: .
V gene: TRBV2
clone size: .
J gene: TRBJ2-7

CDR3 DNA: TGTGCCAGCAGCTTGTTAGGGGATGAAAAACTGTTTTTT
CDR3 protein: CASSLLGDEKLFF
D gene: .
V gene: TRBV5-6
clone size: many
J gene: TRBJ1-4

CDR3 DNA: TGTGCCAGCAGTGAAGGAGGCGGAATTCTTAGGAAGCAGTTCTTC
CDR3 protein: CASSEGGGILRKQFF
D gene: .
V gene: TRBV6-1
clone size: medium-sized
J gene: TRBJ2-1

CDR3 DNA: TGCGCCAGCAGCCTTCAGGGCGCAGGGGAATCACCCCTCCACTTT
CDR3 protein: CASSLQGAGESPLHF
D gene: .
V gene: TRBV4-1
clone size: many
J gene: TRBJ1-6

CDR3 DNA: TGCGCCAGCACCGGGACTAGCGGGAAGCCGGAGCAGTTCTTC
CDR3 protein: CASTGTSGKPEQFF
D gene: TRBD2
V gene: TRBV10-2
clone size: many
J gene: TRBJ2-1

CDR3 DNA: TGTGCCAGCAGCCAAGACAGGGTTGGGGACAATGAGCAGTTCTTC
CDR3 protein: CASSQDRVGDNEQFF
D gene: .
V gene: TRBV3-1
clone size: few
J gene: TRBJ2-1

CDR3 DNA: TGTGCCAGCAGCCAACTGGCTCGTGGACAGGGTGTCTCCGGGGAGCTGTTTTTT
CDR3 protein: CASSQLARGQGVSGELFF
D gene: TRBD1
V gene: TRBV3-1
clone size: many
J gene: TRBJ2-2

CDR3 DNA: TGTGCCAGCAGCTTATATGTTGGGGAGACCCAGTACTTC
CDR3 protein: CASSLYVGETQYF
D gene: .
V gene: TRBV7-3
clone size: many
J gene: TRBJ2-5

CDR3 DNA: TGTGCCACCAGCAGACCAGGACTAGCGGAAAATGAGCAGTTCTTC
CDR3 protein: CATSRPGLAENEQFF
D gene: TRBD2
V gene: TRBV15
clone size: many
J gene: TRBJ2-1

CDR3 DNA: TGCAGTGCCGTGGGCGTGGTGGCAGATACGCAGTATTTT
CDR3 protein: CSAVGVVADTQYF
D gene: .
V gene: TRBV20-1
clone size: many
J gene: TRBJ2-3

CDR3 DNA: TGTGCCAGCAGTTTATCCTTGGGGACGGAAGCTTTCTTT
CDR3 protein: CASSLSLGTEAFF
D gene: .
V gene: TRBV27
clone size: few
J gene: TRBJ1-1

CDR3 DNA: TGTGCCAGCAGTGAAACACCGAGTCCAGATACGCAGTATTTT
CDR3 protein: CASSETPSPDTQYF
D gene: .
V gene: TRBV2
clone size: medium-sized
J gene: TRBJ2-3

CDR3 DNA: TGCAGTGCTAGAGGCGGGGGTAGCGGGAGTGGGAACACCGGGGAGCTGTTTTTT
CDR3 protein: CSARGGGSGSGNTGELFF
D gene: TRBD2
V gene: TRBV20-1
clone size: many
J gene: TRBJ2-2

CDR3 DNA: TGCGCCAGCAGTATAGCGGGAGGCAGCACAGATACGCAGAATTTT
CDR3 protein: CASSIAGGSTDTQNF
D gene: TRBD2
V gene: TRBV4-2
clone size: .
J gene: TRBJ2-3

CDR3 DNA: TGCGCCAGCAGCCCGGGACAGCAAGCCTACGAGCAGTACTTC
CDR3 protein: CASSPGQQAYEQYF
D gene: TRBD1
V gene: TRBV4-1
clone size: .
J gene: TRBJ2-7

CDR3 DNA: TGTGCCAGCAGTTCCTCGTCCAGCGGGGGGGCAGAGACCCAGTACTTC
CDR3 protein: CASSSSSSGGAETQYF
D gene: TRBD2
V gene: TRBV7-9
clone size: many
J gene: TRBJ2-5

CDR3 DNA: TGTGCCAGTAGTGCGGACAGCAAAGAAGAGACCCAGTACTTC
CDR3 protein: CASSADSKEETQYF
D gene: .
V gene: TRBV19
clone size: .
J gene: TRBJ2-5

CDR3 DNA: TGTGCCAGCAGTCGAATCACGGGGGGCTACAATGAGCAGTTCTTC
CDR3 protein: CASSRITGGYNEQFF
D gene: TRBD2
V gene: TRBV25-1
clone size: medium-sized
J gene: TRBJ2-1

CDR3 DNA: TGCAGCGTCAGGACTAGCGGGAGTTACAATGAGCAGTTCTTC
CDR3 protein: CSVRTSGSYNEQFF
D gene: TRBD2
V gene: TRBV29-1
clone size: many
J gene: TRBJ2-1

CDR3 DNA: TGCGCCAGCAGCAACAGTGCAATGGGTCATTTTGGATCACCCCTCCACTTT
CDR3 protein: CASSNSAMGHFGSPLHF
D gene: .
V gene: TRBV5-1
clone size: many
J gene: TRBJ1-6

CDR3 DNA: TGTGCCAGCAGCTTTTGGCCTCCGGACAATCAGCCCCAGTATTTT
CDR3 protein: CASSFWPPDNQPQYF
D gene: .
V gene: TRBV5-8
clone size: .
J gene: TRBJ2-3

CDR3 DNA: TGTGCCAGCAGCTTAAATGGACAGGGAAATCAGCCCCAGCATTTT
CDR3 protein: CASSLNGQGNQPQHF
D gene: TRBD1
V gene: TRBV3-1
clone size: .
J gene: TRBJ1-5

CDR3 DNA: TGTGCCAGCAGTCACTCCTGGCCGTACAATGAGCAGTTCTTC
CDR3 protein: CASSHSWPYNEQFF
D gene: .
V gene: TRBV6-6
clone size: many
J gene: TRBJ2-1

CDR3 DNA: TGCGCCAGCAGCACCGGACAGGGAGGCACAGATACGCAGTATTTT
CDR3 protein: CASSTGQGGTDTQYF
D gene: TRBD1
V gene: TRBV5-1
clone size: many
J gene: TRBJ2-3

CDR3 DNA: TGTGCCAGCAGCGCGGGGGGGACAGGGGAGGAAGCTTTCTTT
CDR3 protein: CASSAGGTGEEAFF
D gene: TRBD1
V gene: TRBV7-8
clone size: many
J gene: TRBJ1-1

CDR3 DNA: TGTGCCAGTACCACTCGGCGGAACACCGGGGAGCTGTTTTTT
CDR3 protein: CASTTRRNTGELFF
D gene: .
V gene: TRBV19
clone size: many
J gene: TRBJ2-2

CDR3 DNA: TGCAGTGCGCAGGGGGCGAGCTCCTATAATTCACCCCTCCACTTT
CDR3 protein: CSAQGASSYNSPLHF
D gene: TRBD1
V gene: TRBV20-1
clone size: many
J gene: TRBJ1-6

CDR3 DNA: TGTGCCAGCAGCTCCGCAATGGGGAGGTTAGGACAGAGCTCCTACAATGAGCAGTTCTTC
CDR3 protein: CASSSAMGRLGQSSYNEQFF
D gene: .
V gene: TRBV12-3/TRBV12-4
clone size: many
J gene: TRBJ2-1

CDR3 DNA: TGTGCCAGCAGCTTAACCGGTCCGGTCAGCACAGATACGCAGTATTTT
CDR3 protein: CASSLTGPVSTDTQYF
D gene: .
V gene: TRBV7-9
clone size: many
J gene: TRBJ2-3

CDR3 DNA: TGTGCCAGCAGCTTTTCGGGGCCAGTGGATACGCAGTATTTT
CDR3 protein: CASSFSGPVDTQYF
D gene: .
V gene: TRBV5-5
clone size: many
J gene: TRBJ2-3

CDR3 DNA: TGTGCCAGCACCAACCCTTCCACTAGCGGGAGTGAGACCCAGTACTTC
CDR3 protein: CASTNPSTSGSETQYF
D gene: TRBD2
V gene: TRBV25-1
clone size: many
J gene: TRBJ2-5

CDR3 DNA: TGTGCCATAGGGGGAGTAGGGAATGAGCAGTTCTTC
CDR3 protein: CAIGGVGNEQFF
D gene: .
V gene: TRBV10-3
clone size: .
J gene: TRBJ2-1

CDR3 DNA: TGTGCCAGCAGCGAAGACCTGCACAATACCTACGAGCAGTACTTC
CDR3 protein: CASSEDLHNTYEQYF
D gene: .
V gene: TRBV3-1
clone size: many
J gene: TRBJ2-7

CDR3 DNA: TGTGCCAGCAGCTTGGGGCCAAGTCCTAACAATGAGCAGTTCTTC
CDR3 protein: CASSLGPSPNNEQFF
D gene: .
V gene: TRBV5-6
clone size: many
J gene: TRBJ2-1

CDR3 DNA: TGTGCCAGCAGCCCATACCGGACAGGGGGGCAAGGGACTAGCGGGAATGAGCAGTTCTTC
CDR3 protein: CASSPYRTGGQGTSGNEQFF
D gene: TRBD2
V gene: TRBV7-8
clone size: many
J gene: TRBJ2-1

CDR3 DNA: TGTGTCAGCAGCGACCCGGGACAGCCCGACAATGAGCAGTTCTTC
CDR3 protein: CVSSDPGQPDNEQFF
D gene: TRBD1
V gene: TRBV7-3
clone size: .
J gene: TRBJ2-1

CDR3 DNA: TGTGCCAGCAGCCGGGCCAGCGTTGGAAACACCATATATTTT
CDR3 protein: CASSRASVGNTIYF
D gene: .
V gene: TRBV27
clone size: .
J gene: TRBJ1-3

CDR3 DNA: TGTGCCAGCAGTGATCAATTGGGGACCGGGGAGCTGTTTTTT
CDR3 protein: CASSDQLGTGELFF
D gene: .
V gene: TRBV2
clone size: few
J gene: TRBJ2-2

CDR3 DNA: TGTGCCAGCAGCCAACTAGCGCGAAGCGACAATGAGCAGTTCTTC
CDR3 protein: CASSQLARSDNEQFF
D gene: .
V gene: TRBV4-2
clone size: many
J gene: TRBJ2-1

CDR3 DNA: TGCGCCAGTAGGGACACGCCGAACACTGAAGCTTTCTTT
CDR3 protein: CASRDTPNTEAFF
D gene: .
V gene: TRBV5-1
clone size: many
J gene: TRBJ1-1

CDR3 DNA: TGTGCCAGCAGTCTCCGACTAGCGGGTTTGAGGAATGAGCAGTTCTTC
CDR3 protein: CASSLRLAGLRNEQFF
D gene: TRBD2
V gene: TRBV12-3/TRBV12-4
clone size: .
J gene: TRBJ2-1

CDR3 DNA: TGTGCCAGCAGCCACAGGGGAAACTATGGCTACACCTTC
CDR3 protein: CASSHRGNYGYTF
D gene: TRBD1
V gene: TRBV27
clone size: .
J gene: TRBJ1-2

CDR3 DNA: TGCGCCAGCAGGGAACAGGCAGGGCAGCCCCAGCATTTT
CDR3 protein: CASREQAGQPQHF
D gene: .
V gene: TRBV10-2
clone size: .
J gene: TRBJ1-5

CDR3 DNA: TGTGCCAGCAAGGCCAGGGGGCGTACCACTGAAGCTTTTTTT
CDR3 protein: CASKARGRTTEAFF
D gene: TRBD1
V gene: TRBV28
clone size: .
J gene: TRBJ1-1

CDR3 DNA: TGTGCCATCCTGGACAGGGCCCCTGGTCAGCCCCAGCATTTT
CDR3 protein: CAILDRAPGQPQHF
D gene: TRBD1
V gene: TRBV6-1
clone size: many
J gene: TRBJ1-5

CDR3 DNA: TGTGCCAGCAGTAATTCCGGGGAGCTGTTTTTT
CDR3 protein: CASSNSGELFF
D gene: .
V gene: TRBV6-5
clone size: medium-sized
J gene: TRBJ2-2

CDR3 DNA: TGCAGTGCTAGGTTGACGGGACTAGTCTACAATGAGCAGTTCTTC
CDR3 protein: CSARLTGLVYNEQFF
D gene: TRBD2
V gene: TRBV20-1
clone size: many
J gene: TRBJ2-1

CDR3 DNA: TGCGCCAGCAGCCGCGAACTAGCGGGATCTGCCGGGGAGCTGTTTTTT
CDR3 protein: CASSRELAGSAGELFF
D gene: TRBD2
V gene: TRBV4-1
clone size: many
J gene: TRBJ2-2

CDR3 DNA: TGTGCCACCAGCAGAGACTTGGGTGCCAACTATGGCTACACCTTC
CDR3 protein: CATSRDLGANYGYTF
D gene: .
V gene: TRBV15
clone size: .
J gene: TRBJ1-2

CDR3 DNA: TGTGCCAGCAGTTTAACAGGGGGCTCTCTCGAGCAGTACTTC
CDR3 protein: CASSLTGGSLEQYF
D gene: TRBD1
V gene: TRBV28
clone size: many
J gene: TRBJ2-7

CDR3 DNA: TGTGCCACCAGCCATCAGAGGGGGACAGGAAACACAGATACGCAGTATTTT
CDR3 protein: CATSHQRGTGNTDTQYF
D gene: TRBD1
V gene: TRBV24-1
clone size: few
J gene: TRBJ2-3

CDR3 DNA: TGTGCCAGCAGCTCCCGGGACAGGGGAGATGAGCAGTTCTTC
CDR3 protein: CASSSRDRGDEQFF
D gene: TRBD1
V gene: TRBV7-2
clone size: many
J gene: TRBJ2-1

CDR3 DNA: TGCAGTGGTAGCAACAGGGAAAAACTCCAGGAGACCCAGTACTTC
CDR3 protein: CSGSNREKLQETQYF
D gene: .
V gene: TRBV20-1
clone size: .
J gene: TRBJ2-5

CDR3 DNA: TGTGCCAGCAGCCAAGACACAGGCTCCTACGAGCAGTACTTC
CDR3 protein: CASSQDTGSYEQYF
D gene: .
V gene: TRBV3-1
clone size: many
J gene: TRBJ2-7

CDR3 DNA: TGTGCCAGCAGTTCCGCCGGGACAGGGGGCTGGAATACGCAGTATTTT
CDR3 protein: CASSSAGTGGWNTQYF
D gene: TRBD1
V gene: TRBV28
clone size: many
J gene: TRBJ2-3

CDR3 DNA: TGCAGCGTTGAGGGGATGGCAAATGAGCAGTTCTTC
CDR3 protein: CSVEGMANEQFF
D gene: .
V gene: TRBV29-1
clone size: many
J gene: TRBJ2-1

CDR3 DNA: TGTGCCAGCAAGGGGACGAACACCGGGGAGCTGTTTTTT
CDR3 protein: CASKGTNTGELFF
D gene: .
V gene: TRBV6-1
clone size: many
J gene: TRBJ2-2